The clone carrying this TCR beta chain was counted once. The antigen remains unidentified. The CDR3 is made up of 15 amino acids. V was clipped by 4 bases and J by 2 bases, with 15 bases between them. The germline CDR1 and CDR2 sequences are GTSNPN and SVGIG (reference sequence). The PCR had 60 Vbeta and 13 Jbeta primers. Sequencing used immunoSEQ multiplex PCR; TCRdb keeps in-frame clones, though not all of them. The sample includes over 200,000 clones, approximately 80% of them seen just once. These data belong to a study of cytomegalovirus exposure and HLA in healthy donors. Broader study findings: Presence/absence analyses took donor sequencing depth as roughly uniform. A missense DCLRE1C variant was associated with V- and J-gene trimming of TCR beta chains in a later analysis, and an independent cohort replicated the association. TRBV6-2, TRBV6-3 and some other V segments were unresolvable in 87-base-pair reads.

What was sequenced was PBMCs. The sequence was collected from a woman aged 40 to 50 in good health and CMV-seronegative. The chain couples TRBV30 to TRBJ2-1, with D tentatively TRBD2 (6 bases). Written as DNA, the CDR3 is TGTGCCTGGACAGGGTTGCGGGACGCCTACAATGAGCAGTTCTTC. Translating it yields CAWTGLRDAYNEQFF. Based on the CDR3 plus reference TRBV30 and TRBJ2-1, the full variable domain is SQTIHQWPATLVQPVGSPLSLECTVEGTSNPNLYWYRQAAGRGLQLLFYSVGIGQISSEVPQNLSASRPQDRQFILSSKKLLLSDSGFYLCAWTGLRDAYNEQFFGPGTRLTVL.